The rows below give T cell receptor beta chains drawn from one sample of a study of blood T cells in healthy people across ages. TCRdb reanalysed the 5' RACE reads using MiXCR and keeps one entry per CDR3 protein. Here the sample spans about 1,000,000 distinct CDR3 sequences, under 45% being singletons. Material: blood. All receptors derive from a woman aged 55-75 years in good health. Both conserved end residues are part of each CDR3. Each record gives: J gene, D gene, V gene, clone size, CDR3 protein, CDR3 DNA. The D gene is left open where the match is weak. Clone size is stated in some rows and not others, as once, few, many or a class when expanded.

TRBJ2-7 TRBD2 TRBV11-1 . CASTGTSEYNEQYF TGTGCCAGCACCGGGACTAGCGAATACAATGAGCAGTACTTC
TRBJ1-1 . TRBV6-2/TRBV6-3 . CASRRDGYTEAFF TGTGCCAGCCGAAGGGACGGATACACTGAAGCTTTCTTT
TRBJ2-1 TRBD1 TRBV15 . CATSRVGTVVNEQFF TGTGCCACCAGCAGAGTGGGGACAGTTGTCAATGAGCAGTTCTTC
TRBJ2-7 . TRBV7-9 few CASSTPGISSYEQYF TGTGCCAGCAGCACCCCAGGGATTAGCTCCTACGAGCAGTACTTC
TRBJ2-3 TRBD1 TRBV7-3 few CASSFRDRETDTQYF TGTGCCAGCAGCTTCCGGGACAGGGAGACAGATACGCAGTATTTT
TRBJ2-7 TRBD2 TRBV20-1 . CSAKRGVNEQYF TGCAGTGCTAAGCGGGGGGTAAACGAGCAGTACTTC
TRBJ1-6 TRBD1 TRBV7-9 . CASSLGQGAGAYNSPLHF TGTGCCAGCAGCTTAGGACAGGGGGCAGGCGCCTATAATTCACCCCTCCACTTT
TRBJ1-1 . TRBV20-1 . CSAPPSGFRTEAFF TGCAGTGCTCCCCCATCAGGATTCCGCACTGAAGCTTTCTTT
TRBJ2-2 . TRBV20-1 . CSASPLDTGELFF TGCAGTGCTAGTCCCTTGGACACCGGGGAGCTGTTTTTT
TRBJ2-7 TRBD1 TRBV27 . CASSLSFGTGYEQYF TGTGCCAGCAGTTTATCCTTCGGGACAGGCTACGAGCAGTACTTC
TRBJ1-4 . TRBV20-1 few CSARYRVSEKLFF TGCAGTGCTAGGTACCGAGTGTCCGAAAAACTGTTTTTT
TRBJ2-7 TRBD2 TRBV20-1 . CSARTSGGYEQYF TGCAGTGCTAGGACTAGCGGAGGCTACGAGCAGTACTTC
TRBJ2-7 . TRBV14 few CASSIKGLYEQYF TGTGCCAGCAGCATTAAGGGTCTCTACGAGCAGTACTTC
TRBJ2-1 TRBD2 TRBV20-1 few CSARAPGTSGRVNEQFF TGCAGTGCTAGAGCCCCGGGTACTAGCGGGAGGGTTAATGAGCAGTTCTTC
TRBJ2-1 TRBD2 TRBV27 . CASKAGGNYNEQFF TGTGCCAGCAAAGCGGGAGGAAACTACAATGAGCAGTTCTTC
TRBJ1-2 . TRBV28 . CASSTGALSYTF TGTGCCAGCAGTACAGGCGCTCTTTCCTACACCTTC
TRBJ2-7 . TRBV6-2/TRBV6-3 . CASSNGVWVYEQYF TGTGCCAGCTCGAACGGAGTTTGGGTCTACGAGCAGTACTTC
TRBJ2-1 TRBD2 TRBV6-2/TRBV6-3 . CASSREGGLGTHEQFF TGTGCCAGCAGCCGCGAGGGGGGACTAGGTACGCATGAGCAGTTCTTC
TRBJ1-2 TRBD1 TRBV20-1 . CSASQGFEYGYTF TGCAGTGCGTCACAGGGGTTCGAATATGGCTACACCTTC
TRBJ1-6 TRBD1 TRBV28 . CASSFLRTGGLVPLHF TGTGCCAGCAGTTTTCTTCGGACAGGGGGCCTTGTCCCCCTCCACTTT
TRBJ1-5 . TRBV20-1 few CSASTSAPNQPQHF TGCAGTGCTAGCACCTCCGCTCCGAATCAGCCCCAGCATTTT
TRBJ1-2 TRBD1 TRBV7-9 . CASRRDRDPGYTF TGTGCCAGCAGGCGGGACAGGGATCCTGGCTACACCTTC
TRBJ2-4 . TRBV28 . CASSLFGIGETQYF TGTGCCAGCAGTTTATTCGGCATTGGGGAGACTCAGTACTTC
TRBJ2-5 . TRBV6-6 few CASSYSIFLGQETQYF TGTGCCAGCAGTTACTCGATATTCTTGGGGCAAGAGACCCAGTACTTC
TRBJ2-3 . TRBV24-1 . CATSDLKAGITDTQYF TGTGCCACCAGTGATTTGAAGGCAGGGATCACAGATACGCAGTATTTT
TRBJ2-3 TRBD2 TRBV20-1 . CSARPGLAGVGGREDTQYF TGCAGTGCTAGACCGGGACTAGCGGGAGTAGGGGGCCGAGAAGATACGCAGTATTTT
TRBJ2-6 . TRBV19 few CASSIKGSRPGANVLTF TGTGCCAGTAGTATCAAAGGCAGTCGTCCTGGGGCCAACGTCCTGACTTTC
TRBJ2-5 . TRBV20-1 . CSARDTFQETQYF TGCAGTGCTAGAGACACGTTTCAAGAGACCCAGTACTTC
TRBJ2-4 . TRBV29-1 . CSVKFGGGPEAKNIQYF TGCAGCGTTAAATTCGGTGGCGGGCCGGAGGCCAAAAACATTCAGTACTTC
TRBJ2-1 TRBD2 TRBV6-2/TRBV6-3 . CASTAGGIPYNEQFF TGTGCCAGCACAGCGGGAGGGATACCCTACAATGAGCAGTTCTTC
TRBJ2-1 . TRBV6-2/TRBV6-3 . CASSDSLGSEQFF TGTGCCAGCAGTGACTCGCTGGGCTCAGAGCAGTTCTTC
TRBJ2-4 TRBD1 TRBV9 . CASSERTGMKDIQYF TGTGCCAGCAGCGAGAGGACAGGGATGAAGGACATTCAGTACTTC
TRBJ2-5 . TRBV11-2 few CASSPIGAGQETQYF TGTGCCAGCAGCCCAATAGGGGCTGGCCAAGAGACCCAGTACTTC
TRBJ2-7 TRBD1 TRBV6-5 many CASSLNGQGPYEQYF TGTGCCAGCAGCCTAAACGGACAGGGCCCCTACGAGCAGTACTTC
TRBJ2-3 . TRBV11-2 . CASSLGVSGGDTQYF TGTGCCAGCAGCTTAGGCGTATCAGGGGGGGATACGCAGTATTTT
TRBJ2-7 . TRBV6-1 once CASSERARFSYNEQYF TGTGCCAGCAGTGAACGAGCGCGCTTCTCCTACAATGAGCAGTACTTC
TRBJ2-2 . TRBV20-1 . CSASITGELFF TGCAGTGCTTCAATCACCGGGGAGCTGTTTTTT
TRBJ2-7 . TRBV27 once CASSLHGGDEQYF TGTGCCAGCAGTTTACACGGAGGGGACGAGCAGTACTTC
TRBJ2-7 . TRBV6-1 . CASSKTRQGTGGYEQYF TGTGCCAGCAGTAAAACGCGACAGGGAACCGGGGGCTACGAGCAGTACTTC
TRBJ1-1 TRBD1 TRBV19 . CASSIGQGDTEAFF TGTGCCAGTAGTATAGGACAGGGGGACACTGAAGCTTTCTTT
TRBJ1-1 TRBD1 TRBV20-1 . CSARAGTGLNTEAFF TGCAGTGCTAGAGCCGGGACAGGTTTGAACACTGAAGCTTTCTTT
TRBJ2-1 . TRBV5-6 few CASSLDGSSGDNEQFF TGTGCCAGCAGCTTGGACGGCTCGTCAGGAGACAATGAGCAGTTCTTC
TRBJ2-4 . TRBV27 few CASSARLAKNIQYF TGTGCCAGCAGCGCCCGGTTAGCCAAAAACATTCAGTACTTC
TRBJ2-2 . TRBV9 . CASSPQVADTGELFF TGTGCCAGCAGCCCACAGGTGGCAGACACCGGGGAGCTGTTTTTT
TRBJ1-2 . TRBV10-3 . CAISAMDGYTF TGTGCCATCTCGGCAATGGATGGCTACACCTTC
TRBJ2-3 . TRBV14 . CASSRDPGVIWTDTQYF TGTGCCAGCAGCCGCGATCCAGGTGTGATATGGACAGATACGCAGTATTTT
TRBJ2-5 . TRBV11-1 . CASSLGDPAYNEQYF TGTGCCAGCAGCTTAGGGGACCCTGCGTACAATGAGCAGTACTTC
TRBJ2-7 . TRBV5-5 . CVSSLRTTFLYEQYF TGTGTCAGCAGCTTGCGGACAACATTCCTCTACGAGCAGTACTTC
TRBJ1-2 . TRBV5-6 . CASSPGRRGGYGYTF TGTGCCAGCAGCCCCGGACGTCGAGGGGGCTATGGCTACACCTTC
TRBJ2-1 . TRBV20-1 . CSAGPSYNEQFF TGCAGTGCTGGGCCTAGCTACAATGAGCAGTTCTTC
TRBJ2-4 . TRBV3-1 . CASSQLGDIQYF TGTGCCAGCAGCCAGCTAGGTGACATTCAGTACTTC
TRBJ2-3 . TRBV2 many CASSESRSPADTQYF TGTGCCAGCAGTGAATCTAGGTCCCCCGCGGATACGCAGTATTTT
TRBJ2-7 . TRBV6-5 . CASRRGQISYEQYF TGTGCCAGCAGACGCGGACAGATCTCCTACGAGCAGTACTTC
TRBJ2-3 TRBD2 TRBV10-1 few CASSESLAGGGDTQYF TGCGCCAGCAGTGAGTCTCTAGCGGGAGGGGGAGATACGCAGTATTTT
TRBJ2-3 TRBD2 TRBV20-1 . CSARERGGPHTQYF TGCAGTGCTAGAGAGCGGGGGGGACCCCATACGCAGTATTTT